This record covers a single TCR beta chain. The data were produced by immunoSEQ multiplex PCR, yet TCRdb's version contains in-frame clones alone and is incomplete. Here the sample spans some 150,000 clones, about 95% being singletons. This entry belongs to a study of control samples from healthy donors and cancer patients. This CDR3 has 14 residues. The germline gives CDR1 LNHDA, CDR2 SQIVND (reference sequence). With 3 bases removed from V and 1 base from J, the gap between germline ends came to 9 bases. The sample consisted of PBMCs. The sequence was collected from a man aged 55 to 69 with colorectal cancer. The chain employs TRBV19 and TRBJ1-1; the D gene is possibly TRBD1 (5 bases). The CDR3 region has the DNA TGTGCCAGTAGTATGGTGACAGAGAACACTGAAGCTTTCTTT. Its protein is CASSMVTENTEAFF. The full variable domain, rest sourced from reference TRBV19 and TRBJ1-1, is DGGITQSPKYLFRKEGQNVTLSCEQNLNHDAMYWYRQDPGQGLRLIYYSQIVNDFQKGDIAEGYSVSREKKESFPLTVTSAQKNPTAFYLCASSMVTENTEAFFGQGTRLTVV.